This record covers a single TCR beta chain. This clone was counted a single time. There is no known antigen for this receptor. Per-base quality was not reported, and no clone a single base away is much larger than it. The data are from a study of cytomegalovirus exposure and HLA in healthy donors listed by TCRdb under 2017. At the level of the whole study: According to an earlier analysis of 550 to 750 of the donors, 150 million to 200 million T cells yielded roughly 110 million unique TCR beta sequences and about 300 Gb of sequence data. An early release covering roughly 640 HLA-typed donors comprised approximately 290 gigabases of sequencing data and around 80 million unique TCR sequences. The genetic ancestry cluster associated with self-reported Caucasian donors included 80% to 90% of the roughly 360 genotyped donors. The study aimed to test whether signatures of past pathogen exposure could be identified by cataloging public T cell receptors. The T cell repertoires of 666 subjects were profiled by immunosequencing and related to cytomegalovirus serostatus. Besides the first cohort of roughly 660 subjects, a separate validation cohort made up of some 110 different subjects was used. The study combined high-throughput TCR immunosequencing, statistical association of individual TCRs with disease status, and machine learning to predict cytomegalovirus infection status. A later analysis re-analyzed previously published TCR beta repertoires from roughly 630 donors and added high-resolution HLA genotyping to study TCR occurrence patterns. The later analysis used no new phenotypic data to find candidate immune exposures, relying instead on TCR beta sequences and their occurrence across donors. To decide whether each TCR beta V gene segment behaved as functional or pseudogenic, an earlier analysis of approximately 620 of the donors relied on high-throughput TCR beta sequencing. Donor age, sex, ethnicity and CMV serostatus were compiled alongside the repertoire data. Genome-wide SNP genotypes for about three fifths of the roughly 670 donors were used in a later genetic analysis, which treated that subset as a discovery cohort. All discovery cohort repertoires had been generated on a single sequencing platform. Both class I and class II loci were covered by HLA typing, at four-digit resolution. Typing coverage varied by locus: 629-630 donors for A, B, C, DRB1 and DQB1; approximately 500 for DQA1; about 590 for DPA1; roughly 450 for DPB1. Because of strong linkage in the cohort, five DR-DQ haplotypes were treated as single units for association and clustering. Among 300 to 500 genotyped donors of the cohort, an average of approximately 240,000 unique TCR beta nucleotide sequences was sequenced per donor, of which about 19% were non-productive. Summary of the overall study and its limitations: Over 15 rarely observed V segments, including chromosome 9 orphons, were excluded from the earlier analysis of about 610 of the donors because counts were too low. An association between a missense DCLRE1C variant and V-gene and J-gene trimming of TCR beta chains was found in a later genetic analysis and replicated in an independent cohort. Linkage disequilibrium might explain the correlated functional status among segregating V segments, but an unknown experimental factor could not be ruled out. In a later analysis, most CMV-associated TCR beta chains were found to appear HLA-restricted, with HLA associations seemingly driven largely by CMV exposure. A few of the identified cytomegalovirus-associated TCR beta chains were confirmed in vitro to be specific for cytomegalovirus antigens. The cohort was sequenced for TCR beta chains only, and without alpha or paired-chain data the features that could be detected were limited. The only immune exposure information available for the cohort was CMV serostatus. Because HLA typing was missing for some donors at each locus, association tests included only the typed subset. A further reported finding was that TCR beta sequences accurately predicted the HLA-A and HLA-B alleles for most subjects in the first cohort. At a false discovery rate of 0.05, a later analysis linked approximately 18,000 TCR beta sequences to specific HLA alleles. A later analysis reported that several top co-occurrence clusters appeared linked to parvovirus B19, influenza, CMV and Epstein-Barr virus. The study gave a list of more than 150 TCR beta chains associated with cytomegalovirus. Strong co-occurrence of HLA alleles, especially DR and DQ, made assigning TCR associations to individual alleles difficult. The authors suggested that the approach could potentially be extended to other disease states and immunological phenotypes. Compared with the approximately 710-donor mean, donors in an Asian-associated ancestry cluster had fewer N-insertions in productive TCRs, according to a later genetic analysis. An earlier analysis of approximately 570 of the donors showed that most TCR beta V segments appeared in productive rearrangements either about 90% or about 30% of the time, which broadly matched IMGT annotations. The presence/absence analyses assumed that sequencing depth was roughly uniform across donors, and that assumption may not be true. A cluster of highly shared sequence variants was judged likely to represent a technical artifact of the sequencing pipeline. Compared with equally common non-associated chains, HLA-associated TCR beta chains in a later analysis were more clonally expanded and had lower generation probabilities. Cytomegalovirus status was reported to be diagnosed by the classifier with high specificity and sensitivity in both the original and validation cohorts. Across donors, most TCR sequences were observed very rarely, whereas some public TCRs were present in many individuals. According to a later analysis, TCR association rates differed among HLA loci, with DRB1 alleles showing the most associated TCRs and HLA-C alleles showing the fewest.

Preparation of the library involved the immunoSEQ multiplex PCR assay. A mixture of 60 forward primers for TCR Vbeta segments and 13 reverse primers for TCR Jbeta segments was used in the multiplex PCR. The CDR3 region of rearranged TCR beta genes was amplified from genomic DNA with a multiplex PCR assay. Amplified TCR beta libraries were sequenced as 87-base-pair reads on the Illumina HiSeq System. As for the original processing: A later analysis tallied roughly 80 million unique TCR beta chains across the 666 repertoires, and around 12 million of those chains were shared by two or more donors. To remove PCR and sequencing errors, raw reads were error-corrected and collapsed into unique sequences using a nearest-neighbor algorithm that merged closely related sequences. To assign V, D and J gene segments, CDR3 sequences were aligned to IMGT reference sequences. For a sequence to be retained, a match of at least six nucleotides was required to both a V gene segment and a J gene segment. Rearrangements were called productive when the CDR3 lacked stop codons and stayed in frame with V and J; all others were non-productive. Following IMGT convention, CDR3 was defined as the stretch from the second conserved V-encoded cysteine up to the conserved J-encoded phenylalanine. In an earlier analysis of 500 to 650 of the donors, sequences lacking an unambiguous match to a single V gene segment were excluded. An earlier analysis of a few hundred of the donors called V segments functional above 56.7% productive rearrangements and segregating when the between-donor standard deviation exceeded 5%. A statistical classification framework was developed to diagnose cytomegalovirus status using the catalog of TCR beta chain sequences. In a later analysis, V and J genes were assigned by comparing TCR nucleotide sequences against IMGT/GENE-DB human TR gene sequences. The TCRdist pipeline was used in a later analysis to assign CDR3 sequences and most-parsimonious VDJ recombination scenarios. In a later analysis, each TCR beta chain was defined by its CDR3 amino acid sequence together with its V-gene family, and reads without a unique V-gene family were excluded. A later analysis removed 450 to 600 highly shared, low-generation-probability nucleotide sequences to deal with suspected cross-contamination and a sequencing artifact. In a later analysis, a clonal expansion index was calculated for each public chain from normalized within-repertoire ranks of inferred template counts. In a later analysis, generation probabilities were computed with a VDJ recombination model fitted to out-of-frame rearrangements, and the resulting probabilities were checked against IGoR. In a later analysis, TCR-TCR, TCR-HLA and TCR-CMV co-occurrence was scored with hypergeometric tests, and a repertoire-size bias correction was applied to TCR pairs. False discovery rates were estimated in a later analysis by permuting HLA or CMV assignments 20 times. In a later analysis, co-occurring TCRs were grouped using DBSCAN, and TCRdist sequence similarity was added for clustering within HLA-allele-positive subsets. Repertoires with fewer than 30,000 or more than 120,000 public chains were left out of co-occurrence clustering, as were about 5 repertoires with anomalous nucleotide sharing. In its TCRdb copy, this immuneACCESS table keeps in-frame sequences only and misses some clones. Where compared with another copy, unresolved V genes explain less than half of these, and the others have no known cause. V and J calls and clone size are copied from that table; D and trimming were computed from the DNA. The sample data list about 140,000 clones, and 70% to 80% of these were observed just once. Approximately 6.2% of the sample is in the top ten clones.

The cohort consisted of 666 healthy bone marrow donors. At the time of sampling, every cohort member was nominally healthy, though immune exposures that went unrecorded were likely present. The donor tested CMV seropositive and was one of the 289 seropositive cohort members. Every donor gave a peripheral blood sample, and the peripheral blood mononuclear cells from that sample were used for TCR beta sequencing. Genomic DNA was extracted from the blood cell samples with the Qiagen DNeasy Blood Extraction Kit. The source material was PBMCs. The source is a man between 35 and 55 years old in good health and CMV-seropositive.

CDR3 sequence: CASSGQGETEAFF. The DNA is TGTGCCAGCAGTGGACAGGGGGAGACTGAAGCTTTCTTT. The chain is encoded by TRBV27 joined to TRBJ1-1, with 10 bases aligning to TRBD1. Reading from cysteine to phenylalanine, the CDR3 counts 13 amino acids. Only the CDR3 DNA is retained, 39 bases long and in frame from the first base. CDR1 is given as MNHEY and CDR2 as SMNVEV, both from the germline V gene (reference sequence). V is cut back by 5 bases and J by 5 bases, with 2 bases in the junction unmatched.